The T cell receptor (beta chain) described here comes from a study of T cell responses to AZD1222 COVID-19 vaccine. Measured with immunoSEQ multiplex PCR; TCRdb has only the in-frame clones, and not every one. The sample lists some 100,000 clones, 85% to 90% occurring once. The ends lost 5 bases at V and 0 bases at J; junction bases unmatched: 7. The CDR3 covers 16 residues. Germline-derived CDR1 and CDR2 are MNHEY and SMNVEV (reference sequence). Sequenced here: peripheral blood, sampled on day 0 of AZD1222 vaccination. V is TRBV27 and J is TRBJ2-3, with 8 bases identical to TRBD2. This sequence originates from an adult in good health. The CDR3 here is CASSPKAGVSTDTQYF. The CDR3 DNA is TGTGCCAGCAGTCCGAAAGCGGGAGTTAGCACAGATACGCAGTATTTT.